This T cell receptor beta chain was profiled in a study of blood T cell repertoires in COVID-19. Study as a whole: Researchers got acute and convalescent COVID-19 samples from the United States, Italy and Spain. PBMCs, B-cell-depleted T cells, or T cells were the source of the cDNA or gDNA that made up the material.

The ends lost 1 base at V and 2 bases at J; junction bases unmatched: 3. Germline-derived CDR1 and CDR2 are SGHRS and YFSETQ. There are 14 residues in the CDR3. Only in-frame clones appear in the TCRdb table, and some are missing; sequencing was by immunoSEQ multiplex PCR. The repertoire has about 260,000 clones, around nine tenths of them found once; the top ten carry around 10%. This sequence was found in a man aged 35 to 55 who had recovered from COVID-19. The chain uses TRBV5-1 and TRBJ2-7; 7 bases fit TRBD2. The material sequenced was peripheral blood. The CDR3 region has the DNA TGCGCCAGCAGCTTGAGTGGGAGGGCCTACGAGCAGTACTTC. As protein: CASSLSGRAYEQYF. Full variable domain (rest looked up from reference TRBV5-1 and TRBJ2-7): KAGVTQTPRYLIKTRGQQVTLSCSPISGHRSVSWYQQTPGQGLQFLFEYFSETQRNKGNFPGRFSGRQFSNSRSEMNVSTLELGDSALYLCASSLSGRAYEQYFGPGTRLTVT.